The 28 T cell receptor beta chains listed next were all sequenced from one sample in a study of blood T cell repertoires in COVID-19. The data were produced by immunoSEQ multiplex PCR, yet TCRdb's version contains in-frame clones alone and is incomplete. This table has hundreds of thousands of clones, more than 65% appearing once. The sample comprised peripheral blood. The source of these receptors is a woman aged 35 to 49 with active or convalescent COVID-19.

This clone was recorded once. This chain links TRBV4-1 with TRBJ1-2, with 9 bases identical to TRBD1. There are 16 residues in the CDR3. Looked up from germline, CDR1 is MGHRA and CDR2 is YSYEKL. V dropped 1 base and J dropped 3; count of bases not matched to a gene: 6. CDR3 bases: TGCGCCAGCAGCCAAGTAGGGACAGGGAAGGACTATGGCTACACCTTC. Translating gives CASSQVGTGKDYGYTF.

The chain recombines TRBV27 with TRBJ2-3; 10 positions agree with TRBD2. V trimming: 8 bases; J trimming: 4 bases; junction bases outside the gene matches: 9. CDR1 and CDR2 (germline): MNHEY, SMNVEV (reference sequence). The CDR3 consists of 15 residues. The CDR3 sequence is CASSKSGGAPDTQYF. DNA for the CDR3: TGTGCCAGCTCAAAGAGCGGGGGGGCCCCAGATACGCAGTATTTT.

This clone appeared a single time. The V gene is TRBV11-2, the J gene TRBJ1-4; D unclear. Germline lookup yields CDR1 SGHAT and CDR2 FQNNGV. Between the trimmed V and J ends, which lost 6 bases and 12 bases, there was a span of 20 bases. The CDR3 spans 14 residues. CDR3 bases: TGTGCCAGCAGGCGGAAGGCCCTCCCCGGGGAACTGTTTTTT. Amino acids: CASRRKALPGELFF.

DNA for the CDR3: TGTGCCAGCAGTTTATCTCAGGGGTCTTTCTATGGCTACACCTTC. Translation gives CASSLSQGSFYGYTF. The chain recombines TRBV27 with TRBJ1-2, with D possibly being TRBD1 (6 bases). CDR3 size: 15 residues. Between the trimmed V and J ends, which lost 0 bases and 4 bases, there was a span of 12 bases. The germline V gene encodes CDR1 MNHEY and CDR2 SMNVEV (reference sequence).

The rearrangement links TRBV5-1 to TRBJ1-4; D possibly corresponds to TRBD1 (6 bases). This CDR3 comprises 15 residues. V was clipped by 4 bases and J by 8 bases, with 18 bases between them. Germline loops: CDR1 SGHRS, CDR2 YFSETQ. In nucleotides, the CDR3 is TGCGCCAGCAGCACCCAGGGCAGGGGAGGGGAAAAACTGTTTTTT. Its protein is CASSTQGRGGEKLFF.

The chain joins TRBV6-5 to TRBJ1-6, with 9 bases matching TRBD1. J gave up 7 bases and V 7 bases, and 8 bases lay outside the gene matches. Germline assignment: CDR1 MNHEY and CDR2 SVGAGI. This CDR3 is built from 15 residues. The CDR3 sequence is CASKISGQGNSPLHF. In DNA, the CDR3 is TGTGCCAGCAAAATCTCGGGACAGGGAAATTCACCCCTCCACTTT.

The genes are TRBV30 and TRBJ1-2, with TRBD1 as a possible D gene (5 bases). Germline V gene data show CDR1 as GTSNPN and CDR2 as SVGIG (reference sequence). Trimming took 4 bases from V and 2 from J, leaving 11 bases between them. The CDR3 length is 13 residues. The CDR3 loop is CAWNPDSNYGYTF. CDR3 sequence (DNA): TGTGCCTGGAACCCCGACAGCAACTATGGCTACACCTTC. Looking up the rest from reference TRBV30 and TRBJ1-2 gives the full variable domain: SQTIHQWPATLVQPVGSPLSLECTVEGTSNPNLYWYRQAAGRGLQLLFYSVGIGQISSEVPQNLSASRPQDRQFILSSKKLLLSDSGFYLCAWNPDSNYGYTFGSGTRLTVV.

The V and J genes are TRBV9 and TRBJ2-7; 8 bases are shared with TRBD2. The CDR3 length is 17 residues. Per germline, CDR1 SGDLS and CDR2 YYNGEE. The V segment lost 3 bases and the J segment 5 bases; nucleotides outside the gene matches: 16. The chain's CDR3 is CASSARGPNGGANEQYF. CDR3 in DNA: TGTGCCAGCAGCGCGAGGGGTCCCAACGGGGGGGCGAACGAGCAGTACTTC.

The chain links TRBV7-9 to TRBJ1-5, with TRBD1 matching over 7 bases. CDR3 length equals 15 residues. From germline, CDR1 is SEHNR and CDR2 FQNEAQ (reference sequence). V lost 1 base and J lost 6; bases outside the gene matches: 6. The CDR3 coding sequence is TGTGCCAGCAGCTTAGGGGGGACAGAGACTCAGCCCCAGCATTTT. It codes for CASSLGGTETQPQHF.

DNA of the CDR3: TGTGCCAGCAGCTCAGACAGGGTTAGGGGCTACACCTTC. Translated: CASSSDRVRGYTF. The chain recombines TRBV7-9 with TRBJ1-2, with 7 bases aligning to TRBD1. This CDR3 spans 13 amino acids. V was pared by 4 bases and J by 8 bases, with 7 bases of the junction left unmatched. Germline CDR1 reads SEHNR; CDR2 reads FQNEAQ (reference sequence).

This chain's CDR3 is CASSLAGRLEPQHF. The CDR3 region has the DNA TGTGCCAGCAGCTTGGCAGGTCGGCTGGAACCCCAGCATTTT. This chain uses TRBV5-6 with TRBJ1-5; D not certain. V gave up 0 bases and J gave up 10 bases, with 14 bases separating them. The CDR3 spans 14 residues. The V gene's germline CDR1 is SGHDT and CDR2 YYEEEE.

The CDR3 DNA is TGTGCCAGCAGCTGGGGACAGGCGACCGGGGAGCTGTTTTTT. Its protein is CASSWGQATGELFF. The chain couples TRBV11-2 to TRBJ2-2; 8 bases fit TRBD1. This CDR3 has 14 residues. The germline gives CDR1 SGHAT, CDR2 FQNNGV. V was clipped by 4 bases and J by 5 bases; unmatched bases: 3. The whole variable domain, filled in from reference TRBV11-2 and TRBJ2-2, reads EAGVAQSPRYKIIEKRQSVAFWCNPISGHATLYWYQQILGQGPKLLIQFQNNGVVDDSQLPKDRFSAERLKGVDSTLKIQPAKLEDSAVYLCASSWGQATGELFFGEGSRLTVL.

This clone came up a few times. The chain couples TRBV27 to TRBJ1-4; D ambiguous. Germline V gene data show CDR1 as MNHEY and CDR2 as SMNVEV (reference sequence). The ends were cut back, 7 bases at V and 4 bases at J, with 13 bases in the middle. The CDR3 is 14 residues long. CDR3 sequence (DNA): TGTGCCAGCAAAATACCGGGAAATAATGAAAAACTGTTTTTT. Translation: CASKIPGNNEKLFF.

CDR3 sequence (DNA): TGTGCCAGCAGTTTAATAGTCGGGCAGGGAGGAGATCAGCCCCAGCATTTT. Protein sequence: CASSLIVGQGGDQPQHF. The rearrangement links TRBV28 to TRBJ1-5, with TRBD1 as a possible D gene (5 bases). The V gene lost 2 bases and the J gene lost 5 bases, with 19 bases spanning the gap. This CDR3 has 17 residues. The germline CDR1 and CDR2 sequences are MDHEN and SYDVKM.

This clone has just one count. V gene TRBV28 combines with J gene TRBJ1-5, with 7 bases fitting TRBD1. Germline V CDR1 and CDR2: MDHEN, SYDVKM. The CDR3 loop spans 15 amino acids. Trimming cost V 5 bases and J 1 base; bases outside gene matches: 5. The CDR3 DNA is TGTGCCAGCAGTCCAGGGGGTTTGAGCAATCAGCCCCAGCATTTT. It yields the protein CASSPGGLSNQPQHF.

This chain links TRBV2 with TRBJ2-6; D is perhaps TRBD2 (5 bases). V was shortened by 6 bases and J by 3 bases, with 12 bases between the two germline ends. There are 15 residues in the CDR3. The germline V gene encodes CDR1 SNHLY and CDR2 FYNNEI. The CDR3 loop is CASSPFRGGANVLTF. DNA for the CDR3: TGTGCCAGCAGCCCATTTCGGGGTGGGGCCAACGTCCTGACTTTC.

The chain couples TRBV28 to TRBJ1-1; TRBD1 is a possible D gene (6 bases). V lost 2 bases and J 1 base, leaving 11 bases between the germline ends. The germline V gene has CDR1 MDHEN and CDR2 SYDVKM. The CDR3 consists of 15 residues. Here the CDR3 reads CASSLHQDRNTEAFF. CDR3 sequence (DNA): TGTGCCAGCAGTTTACACCAGGACAGGAACACTGAAGCTTTCTTT.

This chain joins TRBV6-5 and TRBJ1-1, with D unresolved. Germline lookup yields CDR1 MNHEY and CDR2 SVGAGI. This CDR3 spans 15 amino acids. Trimming took 7 bases from V and 4 from J, leaving 19 bases between them. The CDR3 DNA follows: TGTGCCAGCACCCCACCGACGGGTCGCGGCACTGAAGCTTTCTTT. It yields the protein CASTPPTGRGTEAFF.

About this clone: The same CDR3 is also encoded by other DNA sequences in this sample. The chain combines TRBV11-2 with TRBJ1-2; TRBD1 is a possible D gene (6 bases). V was clipped by 2 bases and J by 4 bases, with 14 bases between them. This CDR3 contains 15 residues. Germline-derived CDR1 and CDR2 are SGHAT and FQNNGV. Here the CDR3 reads CASSLSGAGGYGYTF. Written as DNA, the CDR3 is TGTGCCAGCAGCTTATCAGGGGCGGGGGGCTATGGCTACACCTTC.

The J gene is TRBJ1-3, the V gene TRBV7-6; D is perhaps TRBD1 (5 bases). Germline V gene data show CDR1 as SGHVS and CDR2 as FNYEAQ. Trimming took 1 base from V and 0 from J, leaving 10 bases between them. This CDR3 has 16 residues. The CDR3 coding sequence is TGTGCCAGCAGCTTAGGAACAGGTCCCTCTGGAAACACCATATATTTT. Protein: CASSLGTGPSGNTIYF.

This clone was recorded a few times. J is TRBJ1-2 and V is TRBV30; TRBD1 agrees at 9 bases. CDR1 GTSNPN and CDR2 SVGIG come from the germline V gene (reference sequence). CDR3 length: 13 amino acids. The V gene end was trimmed by 3 bases and the J gene end by 10 bases; junction bases not matched to a gene: 9. CDR3 in amino acids: CAWSPGTGNVYTF. In DNA form, the CDR3 reads TGTGCCTGGAGCCCCGGGACAGGGAATGTCTACACCTTC.

The chain is built from TRBV10-1 and TRBJ2-1; the D is unclear. CDR3 length equals 11 residues. Germline CDR1 WNHNN, CDR2 SYGVQD (reference sequence). Trimming pared 3 bases from V and 8 bases from J, leaving 5 bases between. The chain's CDR3 is CASSETDEQFF. In DNA, the CDR3 is TGCGCCAGCAGTGAAACAGATGAGCAGTTCTTC.

This chain uses TRBV18 with TRBJ1-1; D remains unclear. The V gene's germline CDR1 is KGHSH and CDR2 LQKENI. V was clipped by 4 bases and J by 3 bases, with 6 bases between them. The CDR3 is made up of 12 amino acids. CDR3 amino acids: CASSQEHTEAFF. The CDR3 coding sequence is TGTGCCAGCTCACAGGAGCACACTGAAGCTTTCTTT.

The chain recombines TRBV6-5 with TRBJ1-6; 9 nucleotides agree with TRBD1. There are 13 residues in the CDR3. CDR1 MNHEY and CDR2 SVGAGI come from the germline V gene. V lost 7 bases, J lost 7 bases, and 2 bases stayed unmatched. CDR3 amino acids: CASTGQGNSPLHF. CDR3 DNA sequence: TGTGCCAGCACTGGACAGGGGAATTCACCCCTCCACTTT.

This rearrangement joins TRBV4-2 to TRBJ2-1; TRBD1 matches at 10 bases. The germline gives CDR1 LGHNA, CDR2 YNFKEQ. CDR3 size: 17 residues. With V trimmed by 5 bases and J by 0 bases, 7 bases remained unmatched. CDR3 region: CASSYTGTGDSYNEQFF. For the CDR3, the DNA is TGTGCCAGCAGCTACACCGGGACAGGGGACTCCTACAATGAGCAGTTCTTC.

J is TRBJ1-2 and V is TRBV29-1; 8 bases agree with TRBD1. Trimming removed 6 bases from V and 6 bases from J; junction bases left unmatched: 9. Germline V gives CDR1 SQVTM, CDR2 ANQGSEA. The CDR3 is 13 residues long. The CDR3, as DNA: TGCAGCGTGGAAAGCGGGACAGGAAATGGCTACACCTTC. Its translation is CSVESGTGNGYTF.

The rearrangement uses TRBV7-9 and TRBJ2-5; the D is unclear. From germline, CDR1 is SEHNR and CDR2 FQNEAQ (reference sequence). Trimming shortened V by 5 bases and J by 5 bases, and 12 bases separated the two germline ends. This CDR3 is built from 13 residues. The CDR3 DNA reads TGTGCCAGCAGCCCCCCCCTTTTGGAGACCCAGTACTTC. It specifies CASSPPLLETQYF.

In its sample, this clone was seen once. The chain has TRBV28 and TRBJ1-6; TRBD1 is a possible D gene (5 bases). Germline assignment: CDR1 MDHEN and CDR2 SYDVKM. CDR3 length: 13 residues. The ends were cut back, 6 bases at V and 10 bases at J, with 13 bases in the middle. CDR3 residues: CASSLPGRSPLHF. CDR3 in DNA: TGTGCCAGCAGCCTCCCAGGGAGGTCACCCCTCCACTTT. The variable domain in full, completed from reference TRBV28 and TRBJ1-6, reads DVKVTQSSRYLVKRTGEKVFLECVQDMDHENMFWYRQDPGLGLRLIYFSYDVKMKEKGDIPEGYSVSREKKERFSLILESASTNQTSMYLCASSLPGRSPLHFGNGTRLTVT.